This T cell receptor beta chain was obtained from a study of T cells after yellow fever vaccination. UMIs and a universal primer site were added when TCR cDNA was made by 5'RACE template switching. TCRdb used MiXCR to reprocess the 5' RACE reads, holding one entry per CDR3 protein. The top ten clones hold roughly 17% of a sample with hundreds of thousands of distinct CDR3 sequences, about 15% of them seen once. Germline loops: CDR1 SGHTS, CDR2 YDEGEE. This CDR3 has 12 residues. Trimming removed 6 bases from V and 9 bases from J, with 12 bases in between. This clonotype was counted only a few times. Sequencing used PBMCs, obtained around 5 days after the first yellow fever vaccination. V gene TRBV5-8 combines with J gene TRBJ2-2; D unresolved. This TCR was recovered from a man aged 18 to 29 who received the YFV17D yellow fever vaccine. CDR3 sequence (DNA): TGTGCCAGCACCCATATGTATAGGGAGCTGTTTTTT. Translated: CASTHMYRELFF.